These T cell receptor beta chains were read from a single sample in a study of shared clonotypes between healthy human individuals. TCRdb keeps only in-frame clones here, not all; method: immunoSEQ multiplex PCR. The repertoire includes about 380,000 clones, approximately 96% of them detected once, and around 0.29% sits in the top ten. The sample taken for sequencing was memory CD8+ T cells sorted from blood. The receptor set was obtained from a man aged 25-40 years in good health. Each CDR3 is given without its conserved first and last residue. D genes are given only for firm matches.

TRBJ1-2	TRBV6-6	9	TRBD1	ASTDRGGYT
TRBJ2-1	TRBV18	17	TRBD2	ASSPAWLAGPNSYNEQF
TRBJ2-2	TRBV5-4	13	-	ASSLVGVGTGELF
TRBJ2-6	TRBV4-2	17	-	ASSQDPGAWGSGANVLT
TRBJ2-2	TRBV18	15	TRBD1	ASSPTSGQANTGELF
TRBJ2-3	TRBV5-1	16	-	ASSPWVGRLGTADTQY
TRBJ2-5	TRBV5-1	13	TRBD1	ASSPGQGNQETQY
TRBJ2-2	TRBV4-1	14	TRBD2	ASSRPGLAGAGELF
TRBJ2-7	TRBV6-5	13	TRBD2	ASRGMGLAGGEQY
TRBJ2-7	TRBV27	14	TRBD2	ASRSTSGSLDYEQY
TRBJ2-7	TRBV7-2	13	-	ASSLAHGGSYEQY
TRBJ2-7	TRBV19	14	-	ASSIRGAGGSYEQY
TRBJ2-2	TRBV10-3	10	-	AISGGTGELF
TRBJ2-6	TRBV7-9	11	-	ASIVSGANVLT
TRBJ2-1	TRBV27	14	TRBD1	ASSLGQGAKYNEQF
TRBJ1-2	TRBV20-1	9	-	SARDSRVYT
TRBJ2-3	TRBV7-8	11	-	ASSLGTAITQY
TRBJ2-1	TRBV29-1	10	-	SPTAVNNEQF
TRBJ2-7	TRBV28	11	-	ASLPGDSYEQY
TRBJ1-5	TRBV2	12	-	ASSEDRSNQPQH
TRBJ2-3	TRBV27	13	-	ASSSPGRSTDTQY
TRBJ2-3	TRBV30	12	-	AWSVSQVTDTQY
TRBJ2-4	TRBV4-2	12	TRBD2	ASSQGGLADIQY
TRBJ2-1	TRBV21-1	11	-	ASSKRTGNEQF
TRBJ2-3	TRBV30	10	-	AWRASGDTQY
TRBJ1-3	TRBV7-9	10	-	ASSGQGNTIY
TRBJ1-5	TRBV28	15	TRBD1	ASRRDRGSYSNQPQH
TRBJ2-3	TRBV27	13	-	ASSSPGLSTDTQY
TRBJ2-1	TRBV10-3	11	-	AISFSSDNEQF
TRBJ2-1	TRBV6-6	13	TRBD2	ASNPLAGASGGQF
TRBJ1-2	TRBV11-2	15	-	ASSLEASVQANYGYT
TRBJ2-7	TRBV19	9	-	ASSNLAVQY
TRBJ2-5	TRBV28	12	TRBD2	ASSWGGGGETQY
TRBJ2-1	TRBV6-5	11	TRBD2	ASSYRLAGEQF
TRBJ2-1	TRBV7-8	15	TRBD2	ASSLGPGTSGGHEQF
TRBJ2-1	TRBV6-5	14	TRBD2	ASSYSTGLAYNEQF
TRBJ1-5	TRBV7-2	13	-	ASSFSGYSNQPQH
TRBJ2-5	TRBV29-1	12	TRBD1	SVDGGQGTETQY
TRBJ2-5	TRBV5-1	12	-	ASSLAPRQETQY
TRBJ1-1	TRBV6-6	14	TRBD1	ASSYLPGQGNTEAF
TRBJ1-2	TRBV19	13	-	ASSIAVGFYYGYT
TRBJ1-2	TRBV4-1	16	-	ASSQDLRSGRGSTGYT
TRBJ1-3	TRBV30	13	TRBD1	AWSVRGRGTDTIY
TRBJ2-7	TRBV11-2	14	-	ASSSPKGPRGYEQY
TRBJ1-2	TRBV27	9	-	ASSSIYGYT
TRBJ1-2	TRBV11-1	11	-	ASSPDANYGYT
TRBJ1-1	TRBV13	14	TRBD1	ASSSIRTGLNTEAF
TRBJ2-7	TRBV28	11	-	ASTPSGYYEQY
TRBJ2-7	TRBV7-7	12	-	ASTGRGETYEQY
TRBJ2-7	TRBV19	13	-	ASHQGGSSSYEQY
TRBJ2-3	TRBV9	15	-	ASSVMSRGGGIDTQY
TRBJ2-3	TRBV4-1	14	-	ASSQPLGRSTDTQY
TRBJ2-7	TRBV18	16	TRBD2	ASSPLIGGRSVSYEQY
TRBJ1-2	TRBV19	10	-	ASSQQGAGYT
TRBJ1-1	TRBV10-3	12	-	AISAEHMNTEAF
TRBJ2-6	TRBV5-6	15	-	ASSLDVGGSGANVLT
TRBJ2-3	TRBV18	13	TRBD2	ASSPGLAGADTQY
TRBJ1-3	TRBV18	12	TRBD1	ASSPTGSGNTIY
TRBJ2-2	TRBV5-6	14	-	ASSLGSLVNTGELF
TRBJ2-7	TRBV19	13	-	ASSIGGQISYEQY